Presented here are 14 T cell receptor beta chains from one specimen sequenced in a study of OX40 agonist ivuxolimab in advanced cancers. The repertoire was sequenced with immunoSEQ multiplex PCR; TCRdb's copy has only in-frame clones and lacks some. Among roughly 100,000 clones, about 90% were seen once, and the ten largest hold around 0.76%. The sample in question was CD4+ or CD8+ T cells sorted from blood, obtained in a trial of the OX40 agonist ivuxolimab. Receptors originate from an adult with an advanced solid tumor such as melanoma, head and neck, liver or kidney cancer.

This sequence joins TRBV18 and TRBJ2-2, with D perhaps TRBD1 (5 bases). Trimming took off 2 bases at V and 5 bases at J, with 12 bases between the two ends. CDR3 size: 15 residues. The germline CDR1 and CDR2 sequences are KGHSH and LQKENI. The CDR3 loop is CASSPDRGWTGELFF. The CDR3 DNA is TGTGCCAGCTCACCAGATAGGGGCTGGACCGGGGAGCTGTTTTTT.

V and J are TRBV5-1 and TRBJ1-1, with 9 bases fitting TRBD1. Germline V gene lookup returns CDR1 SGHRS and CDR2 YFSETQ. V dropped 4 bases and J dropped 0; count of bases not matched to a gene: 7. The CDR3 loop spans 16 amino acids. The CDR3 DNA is TGCGCCAGCAGCCCACAGGGGGCCACTGTGAACACTGAAGCTTTCTTT. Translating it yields CASSPQGATVNTEAFF.

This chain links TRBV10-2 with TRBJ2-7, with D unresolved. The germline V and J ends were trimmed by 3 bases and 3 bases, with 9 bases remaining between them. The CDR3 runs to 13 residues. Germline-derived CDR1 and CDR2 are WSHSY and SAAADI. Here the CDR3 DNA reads TGCGCCAGCAGTGATAGTAGGTACTACGAGCAGTACTTC. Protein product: CASSDSRYYEQYF.

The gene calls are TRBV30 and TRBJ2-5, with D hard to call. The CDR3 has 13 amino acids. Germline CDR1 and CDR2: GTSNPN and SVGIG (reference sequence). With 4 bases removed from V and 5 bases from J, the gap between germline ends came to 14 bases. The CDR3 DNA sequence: TGTGCCTGGAACTCCGACTGGGCCGAGACCCAGTACTTC. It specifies CAWNSDWAETQYF.

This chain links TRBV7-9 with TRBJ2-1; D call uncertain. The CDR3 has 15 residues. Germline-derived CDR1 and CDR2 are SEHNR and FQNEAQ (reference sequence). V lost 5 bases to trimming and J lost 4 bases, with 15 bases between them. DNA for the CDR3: TGTGCCAGCAGCCCCCTGGTGTCACAATACAATGAGCAGTTCTTC. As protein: CASSPLVSQYNEQFF. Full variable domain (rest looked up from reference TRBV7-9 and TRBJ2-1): DTGVSQNPRHKITKRGQNVTFRCDPISEHNRLYWYRQTLGQGPEFLTYFQNEAQLEKSRLLSDRFSAERPKGSFSTLEIQRTEQGDSAMYLCASSPLVSQYNEQFFGPGTRLTVL.

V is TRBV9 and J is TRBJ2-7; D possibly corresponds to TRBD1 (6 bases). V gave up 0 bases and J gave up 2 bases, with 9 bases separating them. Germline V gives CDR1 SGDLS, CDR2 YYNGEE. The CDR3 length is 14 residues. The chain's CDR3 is CASSVGQATYEQYF. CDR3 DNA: TGTGCCAGCAGCGTAGGACAGGCAACCTACGAGCAGTACTTC.

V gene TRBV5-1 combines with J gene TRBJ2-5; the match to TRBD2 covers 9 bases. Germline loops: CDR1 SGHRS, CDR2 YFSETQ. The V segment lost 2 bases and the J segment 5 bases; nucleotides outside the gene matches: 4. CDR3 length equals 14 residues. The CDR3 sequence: CASSFGTSKETQYF. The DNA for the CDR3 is TGCGCCAGCAGCTTCGGGACTAGCAAGGAGACCCAGTACTTC.

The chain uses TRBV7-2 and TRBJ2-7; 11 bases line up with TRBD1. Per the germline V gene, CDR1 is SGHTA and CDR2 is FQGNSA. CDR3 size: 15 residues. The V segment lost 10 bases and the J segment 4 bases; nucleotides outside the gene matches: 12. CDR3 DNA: TGTGCCACCTCGCCCCGGACAGGGGGCGAATACGAGCAGTACTTC. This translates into CATSPRTGGEYEQYF. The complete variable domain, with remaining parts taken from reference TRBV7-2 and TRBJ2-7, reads GAGVSQSPSNKVTEKGKDVELRCDPISGHTALYWYRQSLGQGLEFLIYFQGNSAPDKSGLPSDRFSAERTGGSVSTLTIQRTQQEDSAVYLCATSPRTGGEYEQYFGPGTRLTVT.

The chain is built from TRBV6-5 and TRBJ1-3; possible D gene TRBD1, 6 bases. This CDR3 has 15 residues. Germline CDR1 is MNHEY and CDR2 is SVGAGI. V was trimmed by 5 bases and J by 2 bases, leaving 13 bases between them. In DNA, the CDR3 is TGTGCCAGCAGTCCTCGACAGGATCCTGGAAACACCATATATTTT. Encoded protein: CASSPRQDPGNTIYF.

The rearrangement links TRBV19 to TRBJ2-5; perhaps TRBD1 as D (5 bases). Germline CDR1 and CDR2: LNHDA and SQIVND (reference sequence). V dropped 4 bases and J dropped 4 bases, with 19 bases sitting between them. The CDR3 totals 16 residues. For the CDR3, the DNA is TGTGCCAGTAGTAAAAGGGGAACGGGTGACAGAGAGACCCAGTACTTC. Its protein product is CASSKRGTGDRETQYF.

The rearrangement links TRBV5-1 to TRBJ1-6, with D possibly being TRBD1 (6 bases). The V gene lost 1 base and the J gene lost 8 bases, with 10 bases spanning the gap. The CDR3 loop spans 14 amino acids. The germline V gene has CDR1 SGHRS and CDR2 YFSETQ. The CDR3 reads CASSLNRVDSPLHF. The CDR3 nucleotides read TGCGCCAGCAGCTTGAACAGGGTTGATTCACCCCTCCACTTT.

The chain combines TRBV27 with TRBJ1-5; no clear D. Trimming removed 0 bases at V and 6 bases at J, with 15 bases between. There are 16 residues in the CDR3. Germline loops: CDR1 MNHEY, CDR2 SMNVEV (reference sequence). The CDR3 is CASSLSGGFLPQPQHF. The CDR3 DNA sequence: TGTGCCAGCAGTTTATCAGGCGGGTTTCTTCCTCAGCCCCAGCATTTT.

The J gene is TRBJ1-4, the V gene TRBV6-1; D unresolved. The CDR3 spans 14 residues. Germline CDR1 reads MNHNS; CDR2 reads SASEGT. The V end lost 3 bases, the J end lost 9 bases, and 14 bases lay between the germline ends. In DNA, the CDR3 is TGTGCCAGCAGTGAGGGGATGCAACCCAAAAAACTGTTTTTT. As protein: CASSEGMQPKKLFF.

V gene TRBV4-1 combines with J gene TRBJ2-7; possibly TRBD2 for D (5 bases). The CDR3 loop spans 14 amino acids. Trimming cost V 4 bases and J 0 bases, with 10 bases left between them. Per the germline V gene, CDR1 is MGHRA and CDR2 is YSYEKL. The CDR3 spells CASSRQRDSYEQYF. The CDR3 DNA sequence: TGCGCCAGCAGCCGGCAGAGGGACTCCTACGAGCAGTACTTC.